This T cell receptor beta chain is drawn from a study of shared clonotypes between healthy human individuals. The germline V gene has CDR1 MNHNY and CDR2 SVGAGI (reference sequence). Trimming removed 2 bases from V and 3 bases from J, with 11 bases in between. The CDR3 spans 14 residues. Researchers divided each subset's genomic DNA evenly across several immunoSEQ plates. Profiling relied on immunoSEQ multiplex PCR, and the TCRdb table lists in-frame clones only, not all of them. The sample shows hundreds of thousands of clones, 73% of them seen only once. This clone was recorded a few times. The TCR was taken from a woman aged 25 to 45 in good health. Input material: memory CD4+ T cells sorted from blood. Noted subset: CD45RA-negative fraction. The rearrangement uses TRBV6-6 and TRBJ2-7; D may be TRBD2 (5 bases). The CDR3 sequence: CASSYTRDSYEQYF. In DNA, the CDR3 is TGTGCCAGCAGTTACACGAGGGATAGCTACGAGCAGTACTTC.